This TCR beta chain was identified in a study of blood T cell repertoires in COVID-19. Germline CDR1 SNHLY, CDR2 FYNNEI. V lost 6 bases and J lost 1, with 12 bases in between. This CDR3 is 14 amino acids long. In Seattle, patients joined the study during active infection and were tracked longitudinally. How the authors handled the data: Amplification from reference gene primers served as the basis for estimated nucleated cell counts. Produced via immunoSEQ multiplex PCR; TCRdb's table is partial and in-frame only. V, J and clone size are taken as reported in that table, and D and trimming were inferred from the DNA itself. The top ten hold 3% to 4% of the sample, which has about 350,000 clones, more than 70% seen once.

V is TRBV2 and J is TRBJ1-2, with D possibly TRBD1 on 5 matching bases. The source material was peripheral blood. The receptor was isolated from a woman in her sixties with COVID-19, enrolled during active disease. CDR3 DNA sequence: TGTGCCAGCAGGCGACAGACTGATAACTATGGCTACACCTTC. Translating it yields CASRRQTDNYGYTF.